These 26 T cell receptor beta chains originate from one sample sequenced in a study of patients and donors after allogeneic stem cell transplantation. One entry per CDR3 protein, called by TCRdb with MiXCR from the RT-PCR reads. This table holds tens of thousands of distinct CDR3 sequences, roughly 4.9% found once. The sequenced sample consisted of blood, either unsorted or a sorted T cell fraction (not recorded which). These receptors all stem from a human donor who was either an allogeneic HSCT recipient or a stem cell or donor lymphocyte infusion donor (not recorded which). It is not recorded whose cells these are; they may come from a transplant donor.

This clonotype was observed many times. This chain joins TRBV13 and TRBJ2-1; perhaps TRBD2 as D (6 bases). The germline CDR1 and CDR2 sequences are PRHDT and FYEKMQ (reference sequence). CDR3 length: 20 amino acids. V was pared by 5 bases and J by 0 bases, with 26 bases between. The CDR3 nucleotides read TGTGCCAGCAGCCCCCTCGGAAATAGCGGACGTCCCCCCTCCTACAATGAGCAGTTCTTC. Protein product: CASSPLGNSGRPPSYNEQFF.

The sample holds many counts of this clonotype. This chain uses TRBV28 with TRBJ1-2; unclear D gene. Germline lookup yields CDR1 MDHEN and CDR2 SYDVKM. Trimming stripped 5 bases from V and 4 bases from J, with 8 bases between. The CDR3 length is 12 residues. This chain's CDR3 is CASSLKGYGYTF. DNA of the CDR3: TGTGCCAGCAGTCTCAAGGGCTATGGCTACACCTTC.

This clonotype showed up many times. The genes are TRBV5-1 and TRBJ1-2; TRBD1 might be the D (5 bases). Germline V CDR1 and CDR2: SGHRS, YFSETQ. The length of the CDR3 is 16 residues. V was cut by 4 bases and J by 8 bases, with 24 bases left in between. The CDR3 loop is CASSAQGADIMWGYTF. In nucleotides, the CDR3 is TGCGCCAGCAGCGCGCAGGGAGCAGATATTATGTGGGGCTACACCTTC.

Many counts were recorded for this clonotype. The chain carries TRBV6-2 or TRBV6-3 and TRBJ2-7; 7 nucleotides agree with TRBD2. The germline gives CDR1 MNHEY, CDR2 SVGEGT. The J segment lost 2 bases and the V segment lost 6 bases, leaving 10 bases of the junction unmatched. The CDR3 loop spans 15 amino acids. CDR3 nucleotides: TGTGCCAGCAGCCCCATGGGACTAATAACCTACGAGCAGTACTTC. Its protein product is CASSPMGLITYEQYF.

The J gene is TRBJ2-5, the V gene TRBV5-1; D is perhaps TRBD1 (6 bases). V gave up 0 bases and J gave up 5 bases, with 11 bases separating them. The germline V gene has CDR1 SGHRS and CDR2 YFSETQ. The CDR3 totals 14 residues. The CDR3 DNA reads as TGCGCCAGCAGCTTGGACAGGGCAAGGGAGACCCAGTACTTC. Amino acid sequence: CASSLDRARETQYF.

The chain joins TRBV3-1 to TRBJ1-3; 7 bases are shared with TRBD1. CDR1 and CDR2 from the germline V gene are LGHDT and YNNKEL (reference sequence). The CDR3 is 15 amino acids. The V and J ends lost 4 bases and 0 bases, in that order; junction bases with no gene match: 3. CDR3 protein: CASSLGTASGNTIYF. CDR3 bases: TGTGCCAGCAGCCTGGGGACAGCCTCTGGAAACACCATATATTTT.

This clonotype was found many times. The chain couples TRBV11-2 to TRBJ2-7, with 8 nucleotides matching TRBD2. The CDR3 consists of 15 residues. The V segment lost 5 bases and the J segment 7 bases; nucleotides outside the gene matches: 13. Germline V gene sequence: CDR1 SGHAT, CDR2 FQNNGV. The CDR3 protein is CASSHSGAAFGEQYF. The CDR3 nucleotides read TGTGCCAGCAGCCATAGCGGGGCCGCCTTTGGGGAGCAGTACTTC.

This clonotype was recorded at least ten times. This sequence joins TRBV9 and TRBJ2-1; 16 bases match TRBD2. Trimming at V came to 0 bases and at J to 9 bases, leaving 6 bases not matched to a gene. Germline loops: CDR1 SGDLS, CDR2 YYNGEE. This CDR3 has 17 residues. The CDR3 reads CASSVDGTSGRGGEQFF. DNA of the CDR3: TGTGCCAGCAGCGTAGACGGGACTAGCGGGAGGGGCGGTGAGCAGTTCTTC.

This clonotype was recorded at least ten times. The gene calls are TRBV4-2 and TRBJ1-1; tentative D call: TRBD1 (5 bases). The ends were cut back, 4 bases at V and 5 bases at J, with 17 bases in the middle. The CDR3 has 15 residues. Per the germline V gene, CDR1 is LGHNA and CDR2 is YNFKEQ. The DNA for the CDR3 is TGTGCCAGCAGCCCGCGAGGGGTACCGACGACTGAAGCTTTCTTT. Protein sequence: CASSPRGVPTTEAFF.

This clonotype was counted ten times or more. At one end the junction does not follow the germline gene, possibly because of a read error. The chain combines TRBV7-7 with TRBJ1-6; the match to TRBD1 covers 7 bases. Germline V gives CDR1 SSHAT, CDR2 FNYEAQ (reference sequence). This CDR3 contains 14 residues. CDR3 bases: TGTGCTAGCAGCTTGGGACAGAAGAATTCACCCCTCCACTTT. Translation: CASSLGQKNSPLHF.

At least ten counts were recorded for this clonotype. The chain's CDR3 is CASSQDFRAQPQHF. DNA for the CDR3: TGTGCCAGCAGCCAAGATTTCCGGGCTCAGCCCCAGCATTTT. The chain couples TRBV3-1 to TRBJ1-5; D call uncertain. With 0 bases removed from V and 6 bases from J, the gap between germline ends came to 9 bases. CDR1 LGHDT and CDR2 YNNKEL come from the germline V gene (reference sequence). This CDR3 has 14 residues.

There are many counts of this clonotype. The chain employs TRBV7-3 and TRBJ2-1; the D is unclear. Germline CDR1 SGHTA, CDR2 FQGTGA. Trimming removed 5 bases from V and 0 bases from J, with 11 bases in between. There are 15 residues in the CDR3. The CDR3 reads CASSLGESSYNEQFF. CDR3 nucleotide sequence: TGTGCCAGCAGCCTGGGCGAGAGCTCCTACAATGAGCAGTTCTTC.

The gene calls are TRBV6-2 or TRBV6-3 and TRBJ2-7, with D hard to call. Trimming shortened V by 5 bases and J by 13 bases, and 15 bases separated the two germline ends. The CDR3 is 11 amino acids. Germline V gene sequence: CDR1 MNHEY, CDR2 SVGEGT. CDR3 nucleotides: TGTGCCAGCAGTAGAGGACCCTCTGGTTACTTC. It is translated as CASSRGPSGYF.

This chain connects TRBV6-1 to TRBJ1-6; D gene ambiguous. CDR1 is MNHNS, CDR2 SASEGT, per germline. The CDR3 spans 14 residues. Trimming removed 8 bases from V and 9 bases from J, with 17 bases in between. The chain's CDR3 is CASELFRPGSPLHF. The CDR3 DNA sequence: TGTGCCAGCGAGCTTTTCCGTCCGGGTTCACCCCTCCACTTT.

This clonotype appeared many times. The chain links TRBV5-1 to TRBJ2-1; the match to TRBD2 covers 9 bases. The V gene's germline CDR1 is SGHRS and CDR2 YFSETQ. V trimming: 0 bases; J trimming: 5 bases; junction bases outside the gene matches: 6. The CDR3 spans 16 residues. CDR3 nucleotides: TGCGCCAGCAGCTTGGCGGGGACTAGCAGCCACAATGAGCAGTTCTTC. Amino acid sequence: CASSLAGTSSHNEQFF. The full variable domain, its missing parts supplied by reference TRBV5-1 and TRBJ2-1, is KAGVTQTPRYLIKTRGQQVTLSCSPISGHRSVSWYQQTPGQGLQFLFEYFSETQRNKGNFPGRFSGRQFSNSRSEMNVSTLELGDSALYLCASSLAGTSSHNEQFFGPGTRLTVL.

This clonotype was detected ten times or more. The chain couples TRBV5-1 to TRBJ1-3; D is uncertain. Germline V gene lookup returns CDR1 SGHRS and CDR2 YFSETQ. The V end was cut by 0 bases, the J end by 4 bases, with 5 bases between. The CDR3 is 13 residues long. CDR3 sequence: CASSLEPGNTIYF. The DNA for the CDR3 is TGCGCCAGCAGCTTGGAACCCGGAAACACCATATATTTT.

In its sample, this clonotype was seen many times. V and J are TRBV11-2 and TRBJ2-3, with 10 bases lining up with TRBD2. Looked up from germline, CDR1 is SGHAT and CDR2 is FQNNGV. J gave up 5 bases and V 0 bases, and 14 bases lay outside the gene matches. The CDR3 runs 19 residues. The CDR3 DNA follows: TGTGCCAGCAGCTTAGACCCACCTCAAGCGGGGGGGGTGGGAGATACGCAGTATTTT. This codes for CASSLDPPQAGGVGDTQYF.

This clonotype was picked up many times. The V gene is TRBV20-1, the J gene TRBJ1-4; no clear D. Looked up from germline, CDR1 is DFQATT and CDR2 is SNEGSKA (reference sequence). This CDR3 has 12 amino acids. CDR3 nucleotide sequence: TGCAGCAGCACCGATAGACGGGAAAAACTGTTTTTT. Amino acid sequence: CSSTDRREKLFF.

In its sample, this clonotype was seen many times. The DNA of the CDR3 is TGCAGCGTTAATAAGAAGGGGAGCTACGAGCAGTACTTC. Translating it yields CSVNKKGSYEQYF. This chain uses TRBV29-1 with TRBJ2-7; D assignment may be TRBD1 or TRBD2 (5 bases each). Germline assignment: CDR1 SQVTM and CDR2 ANQGSEA. The CDR3 is made up of 13 amino acids. The V and J ends lost 5 bases and 3 bases respectively, with 14 bases between them.

The V call is TRBV7-2, the J call TRBJ1-3; D perhaps matches TRBD1 (6 bases). Germline CDR1 and CDR2: SGHTA and FQGNSA. This CDR3 spans 17 amino acids. Between the trimmed V and J ends, which lost 3 bases and 0 bases, there was a span of 15 bases. CDR3 nucleotide sequence: TGTGCCAGCAGCTTGGTCTCAGGGGCCAACTCTGGAAACACCATATATTTT. The encoded protein is CASSLVSGANSGNTIYF.

The sample holds many counts of this clonotype. The gene calls are TRBV29-1 and TRBJ2-2, with D unclear. Trimming cost V 7 bases and J 3 bases, with 9 bases left between them. From germline, CDR1 is SQVTM and CDR2 ANQGSEA. The CDR3 totals 12 residues. CDR3: CSGRRDTGELFF. CDR3 DNA: TGCAGCGGGCGTCGGGACACCGGGGAGCTGTTTTTT.

This clonotype was picked up many times. The genes are TRBV18 and TRBJ1-2; D gene uncertain. V lost 2 bases, J lost 6 bases, and 10 bases lay in between. CDR1 is KGHSH and CDR2 is LQKENI in the germline V gene. The CDR3 runs to 13 residues. This CDR3 is CASSPDREDGYTF. CDR3 coding DNA: TGTGCCAGCTCACCAGACCGGGAGGATGGCTACACCTTC.

This clonotype was observed many times. The CDR3 coding sequence is TGTGCCAGCAGTTTGGGGACTAGCGGAGAAAAAAACATTCAGTACTTC. Translated: CASSLGTSGEKNIQYF. The chain joins TRBV12-3 or TRBV12-4 to TRBJ2-4, with 11 bases lining up with TRBD2. This CDR3 has 16 amino acids. The ends lost 3 bases at V and 4 bases at J; junction bases unmatched: 5.

This clonotype was observed at least ten times. The V call is TRBV4-1, the J call TRBJ2-1, with 13 nucleotides matching TRBD2. Germline assignment: CDR1 MGHRA and CDR2 YSYEKL. With V trimmed by 1 base and J by 5 bases, 8 bases remained unmatched. The CDR3 runs 18 residues. CDR3 loop: CASSQGLAGGYRHNEQFF. DNA for the CDR3: TGCGCCAGCAGCCAAGGACTAGCGGGAGGTTACCGTCACAATGAGCAGTTCTTC.

This clonotype was counted many times. The chain links TRBV6-1 to TRBJ1-1; TRBD1 might be the D (5 bases). The CDR3 is made up of 13 amino acids. Per the germline V gene, CDR1 is MNHNS and CDR2 is SASEGT. Trimming took 10 bases from V and 1 from J, leaving 13 bases between them. The CDR3 DNA reads TGTGCCACTCGGGGGGTGGGGAACACTGAAGCTTTCTTT. It codes for CATRGVGNTEAFF.

This clonotype has a handful of counts. The chain has TRBV6-1 and TRBJ1-5; D remains ambiguous. Germline V gives CDR1 MNHNS, CDR2 SASEGT. Trimming left V 3 bases short and J 6 bases short, with 9 bases between. The CDR3 is made up of 13 amino acids. The CDR3 region has the DNA TGTGCCAGCAGTGAGGCGGGGATTCAGCCCCAGCATTTT. Amino acid sequence: CASSEAGIQPQHF.